What follows are 12 T cell receptor beta chains derived from one specimen sequenced in a study of blood T cells in healthy people across ages. The use of a sample-barcoded 5' primer and a J-beta primer mix characterized a second PCR of roughly 6 to 11 cycles. From the 5' RACE reads, TCRdb called clonotypes with MiXCR, one entry per CDR3 protein. Here the sample spans 790,000 or so distinct CDR3 sequences, 46% being singletons. The sequenced sample consisted of blood. The receptor source for this set is an elderly man in good health.

The chain employs TRBV10-3 and TRBJ2-7; 8 bases map to TRBD2. Trimming cost V 4 bases and J 3 bases; bases outside gene matches: 8. CDR1 and CDR2 (germline): ENHRY, SYGVKD. The CDR3 runs to 15 residues. CDR3 loop: CAISGGSGDGYEQYF. Here the CDR3 DNA reads TGTGCCATCAGTGGGGGTAGCGGGGATGGCTACGAGCAGTACTTC.

The chain employs TRBV5-4 and TRBJ2-3, with D tentatively TRBD1 or TRBD2 (5 bases each). The V and J ends lost 3 bases and 0 bases respectively, with 17 bases between them. The CDR3 covers 17 residues. Per germline, CDR1 SGHNT and CDR2 YYREEE (reference sequence). CDR3 sequence: CASSWDRGPVSTDTQYF. The CDR3 region has the DNA TGTGCCAGCAGCTGGGACCGAGGCCCCGTAAGCACAGATACGCAGTATTTT.

As for this clonotype: A much bigger clone sits one base away, suggesting this may be a read error. V and J are TRBV27 and TRBJ2-7; possibly TRBD1 for D (6 bases). Germline assignment: CDR1 MNHEY and CDR2 SMNVEV (reference sequence). The CDR3 spans 16 residues. The CDR3 DNA follows: TGTGTCAGCAGTTCCGACAGCAGGGGAGCCTACAATGAGCAGTACTTC. Encoded protein: CVSSSDSRGAYNEQYF.

Many counts were recorded for this clonotype. The chain couples TRBV20-1 to TRBJ2-3, with a possible D match to TRBD1 (5 bases). Germline V gene sequence: CDR1 DFQATT, CDR2 SNEGSKA (reference sequence). The CDR3 spans 13 residues. CDR3 amino acids: CSANRQSTDTQYF. CDR3 nucleotide sequence: TGCAGCGCGAACAGACAGAGCACAGATACGCAGTATTTT.

The V and J genes are TRBV15 and TRBJ2-2; 8 nucleotides line up with TRBD2. Germline lookup yields CDR1 LNHNV and CDR2 YYDKDF (reference sequence). The CDR3 has 16 amino acids. V shed 8 bases, J shed 5 bases, and the junction held 13 bases outside the gene matches. The CDR3 spells CATAISGSEETGELFF. In DNA form, the CDR3 reads TGTGCCACCGCTATAAGCGGGAGTGAAGAGACCGGGGAGCTGTTTTTT. The whole variable domain, remainder taken from reference TRBV15 and TRBJ2-2, is DAMVIQNPRYQVTQFGKPVTLSCSQTLNHNVMYWYQQKSSQAPKLLFHYYDKDFNNEADTPDNFQSRRPNTSFCFLDIRSPGLGDTAMYLCATAISGSEETGELFFGEGSRLTVL.

V usage is TRBV28 and J usage is TRBJ2-4; D gene ambiguous. The length of the CDR3 is 15 residues. The V gene's germline CDR1 is MDHEN and CDR2 SYDVKM. Trimming shortened V by 6 bases and J by 1 base, and 13 bases separated the two germline ends. The CDR3 loop is CASSPSRGAKNIQYF. In DNA, the CDR3 is TGTGCCAGCAGCCCTTCTCGTGGTGCCAAAAACATTCAGTACTTC.

The rearrangement links TRBV4-1 to TRBJ2-3; D remains unclear. The germline gives CDR1 MGHRA, CDR2 YSYEKL. V was shortened by 0 bases and J by 2 bases, with 12 bases between the two germline ends. The CDR3 runs 16 residues. The CDR3 region has the DNA TGCGCCAGCAGCCAAGATCCCTGGCCCCTCACAGATACGCAGTATTTT. Translated: CASSQDPWPLTDTQYF.

The J gene is TRBJ1-1, the V gene TRBV29-1; 9 bases match TRBD1. Germline CDR1 is SQVTM and CDR2 is ANQGSEA. Trimming cost V 4 bases and J 8 bases; bases outside gene matches: 8. The CDR3 totals 13 residues. The CDR3 DNA follows: TGCAGCGTTGGGCCGACAGGGGGTGGGGAAGCTTTCTTT. This encodes CSVGPTGGGEAFF.

V is TRBV7-8 and J is TRBJ2-2; tentatively, D is TRBD2 (6 bases). This CDR3 is 18 amino acids long. The V end was cut by 4 bases, the J end by 0 bases, with 18 bases between. Germline CDR1 and CDR2: SGHVS and FQNEAQ. The CDR3 region is CASSSRRRGLSNTGELFF. The CDR3 nucleotides read TGTGCCAGCAGCTCCCGCCGTAGGGGACTGTCGAACACCGGGGAGCTGTTTTTT.

J is TRBJ2-5 and V is TRBV6-2 or TRBV6-3; weak D call: TRBD2 (5 bases). The germline V and J ends were trimmed by 2 bases and 11 bases, with 24 bases remaining between them. In germline, CDR1 is MNHEY, CDR2 SVGEGT. The CDR3 is made up of 16 amino acids. The CDR3 coding sequence is TGTGCCAGCAGTTACCGCGCGGGCGCCTCCGTGAATGGGCAGTACTTC. It encodes CASSYRAGASVNGQYF.

The DNA for the CDR3 is TGTGCCACCACAAGGGGGGAACAGTACTTC. This encodes CATTRGEQYF. The chain recombines TRBV6-4 with TRBJ2-4; the D gene could be TRBD1 or TRBD2 (6 bases each). Germline values: CDR1 MRHNA, CDR2 SNTAGT. The CDR3 sequence is 10 residues long. V was cut by 10 bases and J by 13 bases, with 14 bases left in between.

V usage is TRBV4-3 and J usage is TRBJ1-2; D gene ambiguous. V lost 0 bases, J lost 8 bases, and 13 bases lay in between. The CDR3 extends over 14 amino acids. Germline assignment: CDR1 LGHNA and CDR2 YSLEER. The CDR3 loop is CASSQDHWERGYTF. As DNA, the CDR3 is TGCGCCAGCAGCCAAGATCACTGGGAACGAGGCTACACCTTC.